One and the same sample provided the 17 T cell receptor beta chains below, sequenced in a study of blood T cell repertoires in COVID-19. Using immunoSEQ multiplex PCR, the repertoire was profiled, and TCRdb retains in-frame clones only, with some absent. The repertoire has 97,000 or so clones, over 65% of them found once; the top ten carry less than 5%. Sequencing input: peripheral blood. The origin of the receptors is a human donor in a cohort sampled during active COVID-19.

The V gene is TRBV5-1, the J gene TRBJ2-2, with 9 bases identical to TRBD2. The germline CDR1 and CDR2 sequences are SGHRS and YFSETQ. Trimming at V came to 3 bases and at J to 2 bases, leaving 8 bases not matched to a gene. The CDR3 length is 17 residues. The CDR3 is CASSSLPRGGNTGELFF. The CDR3 DNA follows: TGCGCCAGCAGCTCCCTGCCGCGGGGGGGAAACACCGGGGAGCTGTTTTTT.

The V call is TRBV30, the J call TRBJ2-5, with D unresolved. CDR1 is GTSNPN, CDR2 SVGIG, per germline (reference sequence). The V and J ends lost 0 bases and 2 bases respectively, with 16 bases between them. The length of the CDR3 is 16 residues. The CDR3 DNA sequence: TGTGCCTGGAGTGTAACTCGCGGAGCTCGGCAAGAGACCCAGTACTTC. Protein sequence: CAWSVTRGARQETQYF.

The rearrangement joins TRBV18 to TRBJ2-3, with 8 bases that match TRBD2. The junction had 7 bases not matched to a gene; V was cut back by 4 bases and J by 1 base. This CDR3 spans 16 amino acids. Germline V lookup: CDR1 KGHSH, CDR2 LQKENI. Written as DNA, the CDR3 is TGTGCCAGCTCACTTCTCCTTAGCGGGGGCACAGATACGCAGTATTTT. This codes for CASSLLLSGGTDTQYF.

V and J are TRBV12-5 and TRBJ1-6; 8 nucleotides match TRBD1. The length of the CDR3 is 21 residues. The germline V gene encodes CDR1 LGHNT and CDR2 FRNRAP. V lost 0 bases and J lost 10; bases outside the gene matches: 23. This chain's CDR3 is CASGLVRYTGLQGARGSPLHF. CDR3 coding DNA: TGTGCTAGTGGTTTGGTACGGTACACAGGGTTGCAGGGGGCTCGGGGCTCACCCCTCCACTTT.

The V gene is TRBV4-1, the J gene TRBJ1-1; 8 bases map to TRBD1. Germline trimming cut 2 bases from V and 8 bases from J; bases unmatched to any gene: 10. The CDR3 covers 15 residues. Germline loops: CDR1 MGHRA, CDR2 YSYEKL. The CDR3 loop is CASSQPDRGRREAFF. The CDR3 DNA follows: TGCGCCAGCAGCCAACCCGACAGGGGACGTCGGGAAGCTTTCTTT.

V and J are TRBV24-1 and TRBJ2-5, with 10 bases aligning to TRBD1. V lost 4 bases, J lost 2 bases, and 3 bases stayed unmatched. The CDR3 has 15 amino acids. CDR1 is KGHDR and CDR2 is SFDVKD in the germline V gene. This chain's CDR3 is CATSDPGQGQETQYF. The DNA for the CDR3 is TGTGCCACCAGTGACCCGGGACAGGGGCAAGAGACCCAGTACTTC.

The genes are TRBV7-9 and TRBJ1-1; D might be TRBD1 (5 bases). There are 13 residues in the CDR3. V gave up 8 bases and J gave up 3 bases, with 13 bases separating them. Germline loops: CDR1 SEHNR, CDR2 FQNEAQ (reference sequence). CDR3 in DNA: TGTGCCAGCGACCTCGCCAGGGACACTGAAGCTTTCTTT. This codes for CASDLARDTEAFF.

V usage is TRBV4-2 and J usage is TRBJ2-1; D might be TRBD2 (7 bases). Germline V lookup: CDR1 LGHNA, CDR2 YNFKEQ. Trimming stripped 4 bases from V and 10 bases from J, with 20 bases between. The CDR3 totals 15 residues. The CDR3 DNA follows: TGTGCCAGCAGCCCCGGGGGGCCTCCCGTCTTGGAGCAGTTCTTC. Translated, it gives CASSPGGPPVLEQFF.

This rearrangement joins TRBV28 to TRBJ1-2; TRBD1 matches at 8 bases. This CDR3 comprises 15 residues. Germline V gives CDR1 MDHEN, CDR2 SYDVKM. The ends lost 6 bases at V and 1 base at J; junction bases unmatched: 7. The CDR3 DNA reads TGTGCCAGCAGCTCCCCGGGACAGGATAACTATGGCTACACCTTC. Its protein product is CASSSPGQDNYGYTF.

This chain joins TRBV5-5 and TRBJ2-7; D is perhaps TRBD1 (5 bases). V lost 3 bases, J lost 4 bases, and 17 bases lay in between. Germline loops: CDR1 SGHKS, CDR2 YYEKEE (reference sequence). There are 15 residues in the CDR3. CDR3 nucleotides: TGTGCCAGCAGCTCCATCTGGGGCGCGTCGTACGAGCAGTACTTC. Translated, it gives CASSSIWGASYEQYF. Drawing the rest from reference TRBV5-5 and TRBJ2-7, the complete variable domain is DAGVTQSPTHLIKTRGQQVTLRCSPISGHKSVSWYQQVLGQGPQFIFQYYEKEERGRGNFPDRFSARQFPNYSSELNVNALLLGDSALYLCASSSIWGASYEQYFGPGTRLTVT.

The chain is built from TRBV28 and TRBJ1-2, with 11 bases matching TRBD1. Trimming took 5 bases from V and 9 from J; bases not matched to a gene: 11. CDR3 length: 15 amino acids. Germline V gene data show CDR1 as MDHEN and CDR2 as SYDVKM. CDR3 bases: TGTGCCAGCAGTGAGATCGGGACAGGGGGAAGGCGCTACACCTTC. Translated, it gives CASSEIGTGGRRYTF.

The chain is built from TRBV7-9 and TRBJ2-7, with D possibly matching TRBD1 (6 bases). This CDR3 comprises 16 residues. V was clipped by 2 bases and J by 6 bases, with 20 bases between them. Germline lookup yields CDR1 SEHNR and CDR2 FQNEAQ (reference sequence). The CDR3 sequence is CASSLKGVRGNSEQYF. CDR3 nucleotide sequence: TGTGCCAGCAGCTTAAAGGGAGTTAGGGGGAACTCCGAGCAGTACTTC.

V is TRBV28 and J is TRBJ1-5; TRBD1 agrees at 12 bases. The V gene end was trimmed by 2 bases and the J gene end by 5 bases; junction bases not matched to a gene: 4. The germline gives CDR1 MDHEN, CDR2 SYDVKM. CDR3 length equals 16 residues. The CDR3 DNA sequence: TGTGCCAGCAGTTTAGGAGGGACAGGGGGCTATCAGCCCCAGCATTTT. It specifies CASSLGGTGGYQPQHF.

V gene TRBV4-3 combines with J gene TRBJ1-4, with a weak D call TRBD1 (6 bases). Trimming left V 0 bases short and J 10 bases short, with 12 bases between. CDR1 is LGHNA, CDR2 YSLEER, per germline. The CDR3 spans 14 residues. The chain's CDR3 is CASSQDVGRGKLFF. Here the CDR3 DNA reads TGCGCCAGCAGCCAAGATGTAGGCAGGGGAAAACTGTTTTTT.

This chain links TRBV4-2 with TRBJ1-4, with a weak D call TRBD1 (5 bases). Deletions cut 5 bases from V and 8 bases from J, with 12 bases between. Germline loops: CDR1 LGHNA, CDR2 YNFKEQ. This CDR3 is built from 13 residues. The CDR3 protein is CASSSTEGEKLFF. The CDR3 nucleotides are TGTGCCAGCAGCTCGACAGAAGGGGAAAAACTGTTTTTT.

This clone showed up just once. The DNA of the CDR3 is TGCGCCAGCAGCCGCCTGGACAGGGCCCCTTACGAGCAGTACTTC. This translates into CASSRLDRAPYEQYF. This rearrangement joins TRBV4-1 to TRBJ2-7, with 8 positions matching TRBD1. Germline V gives CDR1 MGHRA, CDR2 YSYEKL. Trimming cost V 4 bases and J 4 bases; bases outside gene matches: 9. This CDR3 region has 15 residues.

V is TRBV4-2 and J is TRBJ2-3, with 9 bases aligning to TRBD2. Unmatched junction bases numbered 8, after V lost 0 bases and J lost 1 base. The CDR3 is 18 residues long. CDR1 and CDR2 (germline): LGHNA, YNFKEQ. CDR3 in DNA: TGTGCCAGCAGCCAAGAGGGCGGGGGGGCTTCTGGCACAGATACGCAGTATTTT. It yields the protein CASSQEGGGASGTDTQYF.